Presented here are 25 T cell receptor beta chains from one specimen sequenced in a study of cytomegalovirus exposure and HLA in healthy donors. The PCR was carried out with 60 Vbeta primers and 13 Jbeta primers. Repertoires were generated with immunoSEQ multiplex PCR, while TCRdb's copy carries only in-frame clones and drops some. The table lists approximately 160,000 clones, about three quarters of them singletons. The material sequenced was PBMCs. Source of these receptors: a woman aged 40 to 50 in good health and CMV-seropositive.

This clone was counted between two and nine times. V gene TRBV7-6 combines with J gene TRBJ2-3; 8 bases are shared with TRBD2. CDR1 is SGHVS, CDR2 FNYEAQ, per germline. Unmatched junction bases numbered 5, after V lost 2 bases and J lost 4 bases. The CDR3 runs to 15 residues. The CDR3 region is CASSLQREYSDTQYF. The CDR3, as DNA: TGTGCCAGCAGCTTACAGCGGGAGTACTCAGATACGCAGTATTTT.

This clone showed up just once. CDR3 loop: CASRRNSPSEQYF. The CDR3 DNA sequence: TGTGCCAGCAGGCGAAACTCACCTAGCGAGCAGTACTTC. V gene TRBV2 combines with J gene TRBJ2-7; D unresolved. This CDR3 region has 13 residues. Trimming pared 6 bases from V and 6 bases from J, leaving 15 bases between. CDR1 and CDR2 from the germline V gene are SNHLY and FYNNEI.

CDR3: CASSYETGINQPQHF. The DNA of the CDR3 is TGTGCCAGCAGTTACGAGACAGGCATCAATCAGCCCCAGCATTTT. J is TRBJ1-5 and V is TRBV6-6; the D gene is possibly TRBD1 (6 bases). CDR3 length: 15 amino acids. Trimming pared 2 bases from V and 3 bases from J, leaving 11 bases between. Germline V gives CDR1 MNHNY, CDR2 SVGAGI (reference sequence).

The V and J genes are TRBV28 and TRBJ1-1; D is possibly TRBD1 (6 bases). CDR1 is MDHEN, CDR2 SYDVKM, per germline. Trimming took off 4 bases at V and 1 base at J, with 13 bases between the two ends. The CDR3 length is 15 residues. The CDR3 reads CASSSWTETNTEAFF. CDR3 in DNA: TGTGCCAGCAGTTCCTGGACAGAAACGAACACTGAAGCTTTCTTT.

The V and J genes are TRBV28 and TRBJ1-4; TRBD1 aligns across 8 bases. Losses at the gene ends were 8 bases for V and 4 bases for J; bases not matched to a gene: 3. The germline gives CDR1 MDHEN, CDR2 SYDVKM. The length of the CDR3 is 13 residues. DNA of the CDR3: TGTGCCAGCTTACAGGGGGGTAATGAAAAACTGTTTTTT. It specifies CASLQGGNEKLFF. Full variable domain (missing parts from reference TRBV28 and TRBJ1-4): DVKVTQSSRYLVKRTGEKVFLECVQDMDHENMFWYRQDPGLGLRLIYFSYDVKMKEKGDIPEGYSVSREKKERFSLILESASTNQTSMYLCASLQGGNEKLFFGSGTQLSVL.

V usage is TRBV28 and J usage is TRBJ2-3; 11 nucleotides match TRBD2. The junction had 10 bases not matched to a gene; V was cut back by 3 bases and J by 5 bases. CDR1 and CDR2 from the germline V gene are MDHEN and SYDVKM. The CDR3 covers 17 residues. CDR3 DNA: TGTGCCAGCAGTTTTTTGCCGCTAGCGGGGGGTCGAGATACGCAGTATTTT. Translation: CASSFLPLAGGRDTQYF.

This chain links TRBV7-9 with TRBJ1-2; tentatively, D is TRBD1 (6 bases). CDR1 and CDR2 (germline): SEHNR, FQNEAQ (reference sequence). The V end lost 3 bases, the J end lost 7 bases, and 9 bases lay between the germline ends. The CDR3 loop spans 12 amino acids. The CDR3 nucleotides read TGTGCCAGCAGCTTGGGGGCTGCTGGCTACACCTTC. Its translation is CASSLGAAGYTF.

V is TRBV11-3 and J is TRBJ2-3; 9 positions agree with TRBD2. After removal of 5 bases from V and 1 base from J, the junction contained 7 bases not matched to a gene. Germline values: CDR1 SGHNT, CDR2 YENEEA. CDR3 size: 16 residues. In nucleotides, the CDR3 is TGTGCCAGCAGCCCCCTAGCGGGATTGGGCACAGATACGCAGTATTTT. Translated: CASSPLAGLGTDTQYF.

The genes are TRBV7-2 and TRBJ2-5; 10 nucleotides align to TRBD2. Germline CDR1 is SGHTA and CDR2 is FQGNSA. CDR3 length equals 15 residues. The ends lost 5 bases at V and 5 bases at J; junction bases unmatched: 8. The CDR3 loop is CASSRQGTSVETQYF. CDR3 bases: TGTGCCAGCAGCCGCCAGGGGACTAGCGTCGAGACCCAGTACTTC. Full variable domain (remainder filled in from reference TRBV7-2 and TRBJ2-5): GAGVSQSPSNKVTEKGKDVELRCDPISGHTALYWYRQSLGQGLEFLIYFQGNSAPDKSGLPSDRFSAERTGGSVSTLTIQRTQQEDSAVYLCASSRQGTSVETQYFGPGTRLLVL.

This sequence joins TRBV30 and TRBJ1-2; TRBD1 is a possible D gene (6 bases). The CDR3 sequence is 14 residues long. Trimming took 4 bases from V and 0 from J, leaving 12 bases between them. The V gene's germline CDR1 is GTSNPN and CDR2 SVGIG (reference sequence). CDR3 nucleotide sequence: TGTGCCTGGACCACCGGACAGACTAACTATGGCTACACCTTC. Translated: CAWTTGQTNYGYTF. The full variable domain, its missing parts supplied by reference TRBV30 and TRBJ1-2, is SQTIHQWPATLVQPVGSPLSLECTVEGTSNPNLYWYRQAAGRGLQLLFYSVGIGQISSEVPQNLSASRPQDRQFILSSKKLLLSDSGFYLCAWTTGQTNYGYTFGSGTRLTVV.

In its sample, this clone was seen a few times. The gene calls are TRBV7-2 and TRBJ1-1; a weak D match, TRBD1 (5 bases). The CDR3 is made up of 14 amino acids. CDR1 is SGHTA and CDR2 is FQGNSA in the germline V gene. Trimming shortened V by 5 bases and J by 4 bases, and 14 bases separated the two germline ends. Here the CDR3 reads CASSQRQGSTEAFF. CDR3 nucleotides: TGTGCCAGCAGCCAACGCCAGGGTAGCACTGAAGCTTTCTTT.

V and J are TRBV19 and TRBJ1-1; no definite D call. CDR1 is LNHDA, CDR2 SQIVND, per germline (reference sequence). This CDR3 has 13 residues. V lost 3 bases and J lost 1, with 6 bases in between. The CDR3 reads CASSIRRNTEAFF. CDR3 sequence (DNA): TGTGCCAGTAGTATTCGGAGGAACACTGAAGCTTTCTTT.

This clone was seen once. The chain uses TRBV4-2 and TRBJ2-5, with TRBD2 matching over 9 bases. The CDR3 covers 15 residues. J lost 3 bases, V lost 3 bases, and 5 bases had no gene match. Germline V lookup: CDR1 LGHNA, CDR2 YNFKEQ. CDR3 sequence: CASSQIGTSKETQYF. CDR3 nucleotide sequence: TGTGCCAGCAGCCAGATCGGGACTAGCAAAGAGACCCAGTACTTC.

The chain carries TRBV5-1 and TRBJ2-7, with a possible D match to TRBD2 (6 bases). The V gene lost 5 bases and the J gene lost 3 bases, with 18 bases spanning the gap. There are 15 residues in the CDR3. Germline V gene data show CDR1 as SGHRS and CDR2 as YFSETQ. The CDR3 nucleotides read TGCGCCAGCAGTGGAGGGGAGGTAGGGAACTACGAGCAGTACTTC. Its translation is CASSGGEVGNYEQYF.

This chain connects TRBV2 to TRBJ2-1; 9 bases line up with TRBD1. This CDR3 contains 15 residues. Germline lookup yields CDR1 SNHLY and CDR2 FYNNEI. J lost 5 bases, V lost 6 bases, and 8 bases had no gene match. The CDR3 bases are TGTGCCAGCAGGGGCGGGGGACAGGGCCACAATGAGCAGTTCTTC. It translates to CASRGGGQGHNEQFF.

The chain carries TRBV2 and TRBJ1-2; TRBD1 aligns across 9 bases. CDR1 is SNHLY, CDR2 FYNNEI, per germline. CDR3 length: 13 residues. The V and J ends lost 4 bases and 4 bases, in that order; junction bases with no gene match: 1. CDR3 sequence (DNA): TGTGCCAGCAGTGCGGACAGGGGCTATGGCTACACCTTC. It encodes CASSADRGYGYTF.

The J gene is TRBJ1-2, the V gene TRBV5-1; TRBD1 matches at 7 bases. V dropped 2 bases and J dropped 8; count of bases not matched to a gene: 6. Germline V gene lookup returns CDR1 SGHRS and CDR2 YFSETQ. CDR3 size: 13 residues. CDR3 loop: CASSFTGEVGYTF. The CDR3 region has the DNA TGCGCCAGCAGCTTTACAGGGGAGGTAGGCTACACCTTC.

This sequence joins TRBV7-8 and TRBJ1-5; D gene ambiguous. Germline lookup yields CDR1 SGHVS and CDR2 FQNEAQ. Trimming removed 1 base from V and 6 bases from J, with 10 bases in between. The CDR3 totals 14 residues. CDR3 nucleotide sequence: TGTGCCAGCAGCTTAGATACAGCTACTCAGCCCCAGCATTTT. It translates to CASSLDTATQPQHF.

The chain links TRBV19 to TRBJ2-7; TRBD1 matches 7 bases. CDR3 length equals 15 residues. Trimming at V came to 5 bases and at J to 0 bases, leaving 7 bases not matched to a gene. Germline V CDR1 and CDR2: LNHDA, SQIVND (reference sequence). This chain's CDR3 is CASSLQGTLSYEQYF. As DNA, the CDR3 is TGTGCCAGTAGTCTACAGGGGACCCTCTCCTACGAGCAGTACTTC.

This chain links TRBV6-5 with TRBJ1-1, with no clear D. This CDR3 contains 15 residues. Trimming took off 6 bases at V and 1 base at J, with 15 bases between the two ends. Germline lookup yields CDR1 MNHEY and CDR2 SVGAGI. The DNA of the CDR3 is TGTGCCAGCAGCCGTAGTCTTATCGGGAACACTGAAGCTTTCTTT. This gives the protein CASSRSLIGNTEAFF.

The CDR3 here is CASLSGDSFQGYTF. The DNA for the CDR3 is TGTGCCAGCTTAAGCGGGGACTCTTTCCAGGGCTACACCTTC. The chain links TRBV6-4 to TRBJ1-2, with D perhaps matching TRBD1 (5 bases). Trimming removed 8 bases at V and 8 bases at J, with 21 bases between. Germline V CDR1 and CDR2: MRHNA, SNTAGT. There are 14 residues in the CDR3.

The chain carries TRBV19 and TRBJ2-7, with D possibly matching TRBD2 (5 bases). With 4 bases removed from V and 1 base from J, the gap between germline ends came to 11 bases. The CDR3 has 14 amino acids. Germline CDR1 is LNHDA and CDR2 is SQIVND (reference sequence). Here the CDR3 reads CASSTPGNSYEQYF. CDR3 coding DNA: TGTGCCAGTAGTACCCCCGGGAATTCCTACGAGCAGTACTTC.

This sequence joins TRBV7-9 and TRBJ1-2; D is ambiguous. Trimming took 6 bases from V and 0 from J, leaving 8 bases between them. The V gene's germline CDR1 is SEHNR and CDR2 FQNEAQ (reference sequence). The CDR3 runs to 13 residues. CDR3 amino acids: CASRPGSNYGYTF. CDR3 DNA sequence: TGTGCCAGCAGACCGGGATCTAACTATGGCTACACCTTC.

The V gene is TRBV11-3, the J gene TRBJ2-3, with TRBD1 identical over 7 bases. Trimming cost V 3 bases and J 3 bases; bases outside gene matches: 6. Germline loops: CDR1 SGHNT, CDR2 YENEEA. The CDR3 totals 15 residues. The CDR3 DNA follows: TGTGCCAGCAGCTTGAGAGGGGGCCGTACAGATACGCAGTATTTT. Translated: CASSLRGGRTDTQYF.

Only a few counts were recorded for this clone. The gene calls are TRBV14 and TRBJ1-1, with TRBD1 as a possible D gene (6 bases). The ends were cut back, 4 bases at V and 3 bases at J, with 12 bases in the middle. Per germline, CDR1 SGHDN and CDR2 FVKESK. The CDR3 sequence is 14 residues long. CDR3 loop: CASSLGGGDTEAFF. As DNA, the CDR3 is TGTGCCAGCAGCCTCGGAGGGGGGGACACTGAAGCTTTCTTT.